This section outlines one TCR beta chain sequence together with its context. Its antigen specificity is not known. Base qualities are not recorded, but no much larger clone differs from it by a single base. The data were obtained in a study of blood T cell repertoires in COVID-19 (dated by TCRdb to the early 2020s). Looking at the study overall: The collaborator samples originated in the United States, Italy and Spain and spanned the acute and convalescent phases of COVID-19. The samples were drawn from two sources: the first 160 participants of the ongoing ImmuneRACE study, and 1,000 to 1,500 subjects contributed by 6 global collaborators. Sample metadata almost always included a de-identified subject ID, COVID-19 status, age in years and sex. Where available, HLA class I and class II types were taken from metadata supplied by the sample provider and were not determined by assay-based typing. Subjects who had been exposed to COVID-19, were actively infected with it, or had recovered from it provided the deeply sampled blood TCRbeta repertoires that made up the dataset. A freely available public database, intended as a resource for researchers studying the immune response to SARS-CoV-2, is where the repertoires were released. The prospective study material was composed of cDNA or gDNA derived from T cells, B-cell-depleted T cells, or PBMCs. What the authors observed across the whole study: The amount of clinical and demographic metadata varied by source and participant and was provided uncurated.

TCRbeta CDR3 regions were amplified from genomic DNA using the immunoSEQ Assay, a bias-controlled multiplex PCR. Under the source paper's analysis protocol: The number of nucleated cells in each sample was estimated by amplification of reference gene primers within the assay. Sequence reads were collapsed and filtered to measure the absolute abundance of every unique TCRbeta CDR3 rearrangement. For each sample, productive Simpson clonality was calculated as the square root of Simpson's diversity index over productive rearrangements. TCRdb re-hosts the immuneACCESS table, in-frame sequences only. Its copies lack some clones; in the studies checked, an unresolved V gene accounts for under half of them, and the cause for the rest is not known. That table supplies the V and J calls and clone size; D and trimming were determined from the DNA. Across this sample there are under 130,000 clones, with around 86% seen only once. Roughly 4.5% of the sample comes from the top ten.

The CDR3 starts with the cysteine, ends with the phenylalanine, and has 16 residues. The DNA shown is the 48-base CDR3, in frame from base 1. For this chain, trimming is 2 bases at the V end and 5 bases at the J end, and the number of junction bases without a gene match is 10. The germline V gene encodes CDR1 MNHEY and CDR2 SVGEGT. Collaborating institutions collected whole blood in K2EDTA tubes following their own protocols. Collaborator samples were shipped for TCRbeta analysis as frozen whole blood, isolated PBMCs, or DNA extracted from either sample type. This chain is built from TRBV6-2 or TRBV6-3 and TRBJ2-3, and 7 junctional nucleotides match TRBD2. Material for sequencing was peripheral blood. The sequence was obtained from a man aged 50 or older with acute or convalescent COVID-19. The CDR3 reads CASSYPQGGFVDTQYF. The sequenced DNA is TGTGCCAGCAGTTACCCCCAGGGAGGGTTTGTAGATACGCAGTATTTT.